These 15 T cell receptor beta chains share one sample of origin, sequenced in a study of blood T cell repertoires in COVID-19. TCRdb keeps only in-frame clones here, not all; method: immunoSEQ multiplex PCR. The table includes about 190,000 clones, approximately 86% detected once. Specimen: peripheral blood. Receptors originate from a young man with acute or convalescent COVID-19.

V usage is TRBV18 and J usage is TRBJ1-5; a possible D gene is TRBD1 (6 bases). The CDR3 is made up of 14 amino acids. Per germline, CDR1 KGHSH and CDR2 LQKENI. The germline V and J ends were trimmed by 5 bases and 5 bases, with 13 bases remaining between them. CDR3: CASSLTGLYQPQHF. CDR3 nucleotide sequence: TGTGCCAGCTCATTGACAGGTTTGTATCAGCCCCAGCATTTT.

The CDR3 is CASSVLAGGSISGELFF. For the CDR3, the DNA is TGTGCCAGCAGTGTCTTAGCGGGGGGGTCTATAAGTGGGGAGCTGTTTTTT. V gene TRBV6-1 combines with J gene TRBJ2-2, with 11 bases fitting TRBD2. The CDR3 runs 17 residues. With V trimmed by 4 bases and J by 8 bases, 12 bases remained unmatched. CDR1 and CDR2 (germline): MNHNS, SASEGT.

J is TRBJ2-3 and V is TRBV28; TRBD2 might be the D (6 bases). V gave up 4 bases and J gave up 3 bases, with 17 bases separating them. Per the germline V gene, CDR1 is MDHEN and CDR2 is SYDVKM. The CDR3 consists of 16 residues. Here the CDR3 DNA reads TGTGCCAGCAGTTCACCGGCCGGGACTTCAACAGATACGCAGTATTTT. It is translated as CASSSPAGTSTDTQYF.

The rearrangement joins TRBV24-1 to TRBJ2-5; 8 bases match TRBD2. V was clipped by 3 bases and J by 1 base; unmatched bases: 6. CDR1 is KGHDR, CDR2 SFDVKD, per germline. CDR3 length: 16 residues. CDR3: CATSDRAGGPQETQYF. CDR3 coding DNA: TGTGCCACCAGTGATAGGGCGGGGGGACCCCAAGAGACCCAGTACTTC.

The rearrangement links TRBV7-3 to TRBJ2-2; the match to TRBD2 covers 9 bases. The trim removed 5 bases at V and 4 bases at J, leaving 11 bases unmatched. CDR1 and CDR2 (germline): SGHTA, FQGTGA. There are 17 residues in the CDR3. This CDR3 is CASSPRGGGEGTGELFF. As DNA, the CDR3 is TGTGCCAGCAGCCCCCGCGGCGGGGGGGAGGGCACCGGGGAGCTGTTTTTT.

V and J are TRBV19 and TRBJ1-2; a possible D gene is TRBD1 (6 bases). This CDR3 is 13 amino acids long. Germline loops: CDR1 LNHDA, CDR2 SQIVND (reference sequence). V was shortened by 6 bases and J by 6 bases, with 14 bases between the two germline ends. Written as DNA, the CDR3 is TGTGCCAGTAGCCCTAGGGGGATCAATGGCTACACCTTC. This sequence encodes CASSPRGINGYTF.

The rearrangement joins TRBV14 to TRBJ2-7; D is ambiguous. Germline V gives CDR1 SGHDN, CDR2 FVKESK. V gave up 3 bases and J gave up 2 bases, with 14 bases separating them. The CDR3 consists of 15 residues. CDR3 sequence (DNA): TGTGCCAGCAGCCATGGGCTCACCGCTACCTACGAGCAGTACTTC. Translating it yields CASSHGLTATYEQYF.

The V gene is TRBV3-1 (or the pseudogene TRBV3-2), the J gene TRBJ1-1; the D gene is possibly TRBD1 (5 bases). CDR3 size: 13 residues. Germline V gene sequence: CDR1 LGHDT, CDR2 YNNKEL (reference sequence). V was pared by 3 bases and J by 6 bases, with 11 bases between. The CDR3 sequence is CASSHRVGAEAFF. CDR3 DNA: TGTGCCAGCAGCCACAGGGTAGGAGCTGAAGCTTTCTTT.

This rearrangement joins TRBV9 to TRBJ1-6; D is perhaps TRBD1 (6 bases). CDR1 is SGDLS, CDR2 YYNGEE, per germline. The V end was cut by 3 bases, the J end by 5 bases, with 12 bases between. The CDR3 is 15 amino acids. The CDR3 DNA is TGTGCCAGCAGCGCCTGGGACACCAATAATTCACCCCTCCACTTT. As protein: CASSAWDTNNSPLHF.

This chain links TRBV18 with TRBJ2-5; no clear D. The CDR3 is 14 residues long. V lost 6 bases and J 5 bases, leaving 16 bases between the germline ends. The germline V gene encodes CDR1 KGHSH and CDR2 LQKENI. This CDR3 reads CASSPGFGSETQYF. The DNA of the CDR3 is TGTGCCAGCTCTCCCGGGTTCGGGTCTGAGACCCAGTACTTC.

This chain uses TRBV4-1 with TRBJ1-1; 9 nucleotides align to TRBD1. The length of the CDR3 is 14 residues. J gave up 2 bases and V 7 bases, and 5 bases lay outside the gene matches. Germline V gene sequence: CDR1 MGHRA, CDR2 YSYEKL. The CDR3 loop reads CASTRDRANTEAFF. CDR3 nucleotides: TGCGCCAGCACCCGGGACAGGGCCAACACTGAAGCTTTCTTT.

The CDR3 protein is CASMIRDTEAFF. In DNA form, the CDR3 reads TGTGCCAGCATGATCAGGGACACTGAAGCTTTCTTT. The chain is built from TRBV2 and TRBJ1-1; weak D call: TRBD1 (5 bases). The length of the CDR3 is 12 residues. Trimming pared 7 bases from V and 3 bases from J, leaving 9 bases between. Per the germline V gene, CDR1 is SNHLY and CDR2 is FYNNEI.

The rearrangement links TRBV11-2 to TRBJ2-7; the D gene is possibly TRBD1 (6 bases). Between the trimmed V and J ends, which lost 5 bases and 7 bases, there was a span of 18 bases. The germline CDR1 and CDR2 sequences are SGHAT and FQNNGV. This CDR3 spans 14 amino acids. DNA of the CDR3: TGTGCCAGCAGCCGTCCGACAGGACCCTGGGAGCAGTACTTC. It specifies CASSRPTGPWEQYF.

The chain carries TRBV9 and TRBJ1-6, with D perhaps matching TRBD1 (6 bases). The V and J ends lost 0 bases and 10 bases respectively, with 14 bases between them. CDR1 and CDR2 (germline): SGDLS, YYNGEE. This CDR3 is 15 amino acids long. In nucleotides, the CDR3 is TGTGCCAGCAGCGTAGCAGGACAGTCACAGTCACCCCTCCACTTT. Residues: CASSVAGQSQSPLHF.

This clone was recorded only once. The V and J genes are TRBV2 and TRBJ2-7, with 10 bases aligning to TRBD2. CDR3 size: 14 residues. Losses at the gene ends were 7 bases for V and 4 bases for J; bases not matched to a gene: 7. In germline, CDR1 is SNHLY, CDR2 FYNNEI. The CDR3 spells CASNQRGGGYEQYF. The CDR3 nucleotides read TGTGCCAGCAACCAGCGGGGGGGCGGGTACGAGCAGTACTTC.